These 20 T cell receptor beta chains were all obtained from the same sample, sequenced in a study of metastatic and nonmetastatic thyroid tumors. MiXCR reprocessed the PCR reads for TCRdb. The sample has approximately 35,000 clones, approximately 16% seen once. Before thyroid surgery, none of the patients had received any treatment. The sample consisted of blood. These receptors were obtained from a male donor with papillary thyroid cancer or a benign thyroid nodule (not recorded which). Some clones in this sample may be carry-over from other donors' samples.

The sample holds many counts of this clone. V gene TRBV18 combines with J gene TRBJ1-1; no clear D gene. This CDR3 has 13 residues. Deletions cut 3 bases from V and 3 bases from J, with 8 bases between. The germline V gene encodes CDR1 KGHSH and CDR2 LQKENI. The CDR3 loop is CASSPGVYTEAFF. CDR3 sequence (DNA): TGTGCCAGCTCACCGGGCGTCTACACTGAAGCTTTCTTT.

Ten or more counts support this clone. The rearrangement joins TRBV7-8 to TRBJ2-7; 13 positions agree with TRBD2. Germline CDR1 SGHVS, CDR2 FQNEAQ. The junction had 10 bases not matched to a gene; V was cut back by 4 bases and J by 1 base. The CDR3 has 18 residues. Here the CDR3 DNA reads TGTGCCAGCAGCTCCCGGACTAGCGGGAGAATGAGTTCCTACGAGCAGTACTTC. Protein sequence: CASSSRTSGRMSSYEQYF. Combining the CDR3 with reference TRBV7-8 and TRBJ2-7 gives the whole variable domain GAGVSQSPRYKVAKRGQDVALRCDPISGHVSLFWYQQALGQGPEFLTYFQNEAQLDKSGLPSDRFFAERPEGSVSTLKIQRTQQEDSAVYLCASSSRTSGRMSSYEQYFGPGTRLTVT.

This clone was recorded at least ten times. CDR3 loop: CASSPRGPGANVLTF. CDR3 DNA: TGTGCCAGCAGCCCCAGGGGGCCAGGGGCCAACGTCCTGACTTTC. The genes are TRBV7-2 and TRBJ2-6; 8 bases map to TRBD1. The CDR3 runs 15 residues. Trimming at V came to 5 bases and at J to 4 bases, leaving 4 bases not matched to a gene. The germline V gene has CDR1 SGHTA and CDR2 FQGNSA.

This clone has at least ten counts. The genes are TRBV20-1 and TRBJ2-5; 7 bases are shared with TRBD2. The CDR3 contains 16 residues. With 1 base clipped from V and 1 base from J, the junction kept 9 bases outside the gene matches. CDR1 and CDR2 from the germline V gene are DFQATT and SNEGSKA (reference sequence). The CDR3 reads CSARAGGALPQETQYF. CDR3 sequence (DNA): TGCAGTGCTAGAGCGGGAGGAGCCCTTCCCCAAGAGACCCAGTACTTC.

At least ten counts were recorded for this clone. The CDR3: CASGRSYEQYF. CDR3 nucleotide sequence: TGTGCCAGCGGGCGATCCTACGAGCAGTACTTC. This chain links TRBV28 with TRBJ2-7; D is unclear. Germline V gene sequence: CDR1 MDHEN, CDR2 SYDVKM. Trimming removed 8 bases from V and 1 base from J, with 6 bases in between. The CDR3 has 11 amino acids.

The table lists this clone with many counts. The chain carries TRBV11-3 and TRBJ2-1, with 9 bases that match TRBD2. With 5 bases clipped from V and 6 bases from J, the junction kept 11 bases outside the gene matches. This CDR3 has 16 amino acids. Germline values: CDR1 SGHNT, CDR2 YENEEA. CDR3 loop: CASSQIGAGGLNEQFF. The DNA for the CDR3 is TGTGCCAGCAGCCAAATCGGAGCGGGAGGACTCAATGAGCAGTTCTTC. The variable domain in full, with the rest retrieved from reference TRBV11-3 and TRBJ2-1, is EAGVVQSPRYKIIEKKQPVAFWCNPISGHNTLYWYLQNLGQGPELLIRYENEEAVDDSQLPKDRFSAERLKGVDSTLKIQPAELGDSAVYLCASSQIGAGGLNEQFFGPGTRLTVL.

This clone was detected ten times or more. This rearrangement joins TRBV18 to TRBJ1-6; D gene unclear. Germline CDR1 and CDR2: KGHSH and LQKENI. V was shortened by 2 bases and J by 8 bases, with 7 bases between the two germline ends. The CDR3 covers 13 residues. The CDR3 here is CASSPNSHSPLHF. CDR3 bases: TGTGCCAGCTCACCAAACAGTCATTCACCCCTCCACTTT.

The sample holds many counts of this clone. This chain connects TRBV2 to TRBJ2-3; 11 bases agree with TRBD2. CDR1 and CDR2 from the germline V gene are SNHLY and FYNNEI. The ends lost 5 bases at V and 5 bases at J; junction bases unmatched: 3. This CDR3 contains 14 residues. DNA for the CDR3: TGTGCCAGCAGTAAAGGACTAGCGGGAGATACGCAGTATTTT. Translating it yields CASSKGLAGDTQYF.

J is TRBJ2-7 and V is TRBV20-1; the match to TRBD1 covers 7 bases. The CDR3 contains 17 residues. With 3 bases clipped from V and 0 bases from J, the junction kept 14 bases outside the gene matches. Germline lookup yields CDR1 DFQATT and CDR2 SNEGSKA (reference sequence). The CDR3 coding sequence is TGCAGTGCTAGCTCGGACAGGAATATCTTTAGCTCCTACGAGCAGTACTTC. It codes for CSASSDRNIFSSYEQYF.

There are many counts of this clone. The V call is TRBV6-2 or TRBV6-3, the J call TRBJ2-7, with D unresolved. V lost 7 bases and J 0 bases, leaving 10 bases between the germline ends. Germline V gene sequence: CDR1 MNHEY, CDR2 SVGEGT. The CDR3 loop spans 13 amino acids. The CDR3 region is CASMSPNSYEQYF. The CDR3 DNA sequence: TGTGCCAGCATGTCTCCCAACTCCTACGAGCAGTACTTC.

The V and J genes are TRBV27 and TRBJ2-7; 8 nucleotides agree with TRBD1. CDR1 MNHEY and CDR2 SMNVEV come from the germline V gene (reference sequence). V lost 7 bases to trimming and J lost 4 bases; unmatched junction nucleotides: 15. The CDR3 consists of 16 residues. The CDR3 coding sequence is TGTGCCAGCACTCGAACTGTAACAGGGGGAGGTTACGAGCAGTACTTC. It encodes CASTRTVTGGGYEQYF.

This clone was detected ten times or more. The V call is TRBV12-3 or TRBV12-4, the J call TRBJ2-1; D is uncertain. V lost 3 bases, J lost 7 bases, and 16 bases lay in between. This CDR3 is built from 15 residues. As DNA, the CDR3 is TGTGCCAGCAGTTTTGACCACACTCGTGGGAATGAGCAGTTCTTC. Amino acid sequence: CASSFDHTRGNEQFF.

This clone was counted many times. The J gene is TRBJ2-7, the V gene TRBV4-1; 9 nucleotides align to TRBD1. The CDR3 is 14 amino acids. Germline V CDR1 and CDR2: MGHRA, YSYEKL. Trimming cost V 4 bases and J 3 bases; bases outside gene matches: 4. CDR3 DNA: TGCGCCAGCAGCCCAACAGGGGGCAACTACGAGCAGTACTTC. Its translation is CASSPTGGNYEQYF.

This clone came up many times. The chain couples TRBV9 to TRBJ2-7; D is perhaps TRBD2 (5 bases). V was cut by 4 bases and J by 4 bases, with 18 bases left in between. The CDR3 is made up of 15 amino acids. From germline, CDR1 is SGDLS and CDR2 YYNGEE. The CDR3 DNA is TGTGCCAGCAGCCCGTGGAAGACCTTAGCGTACGAGCAGTACTTC. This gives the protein CASSPWKTLAYEQYF.

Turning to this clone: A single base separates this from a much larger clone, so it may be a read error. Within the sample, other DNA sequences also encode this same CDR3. The DNA for the CDR3 is TGCAGCGTTGAAGATCGGTTCCTCGCGGGACTCAACGAGCAGTACTTC. Residues: CSVEDRFLAGLNEQYF. This rearrangement joins TRBV29-1 to TRBJ2-7; maybe TRBD2 (6 bases). This CDR3 has 16 residues. Trimming removed 0 bases from V and 5 bases from J, with 20 bases in between. Germline CDR1 SQVTM, CDR2 ANQGSEA.

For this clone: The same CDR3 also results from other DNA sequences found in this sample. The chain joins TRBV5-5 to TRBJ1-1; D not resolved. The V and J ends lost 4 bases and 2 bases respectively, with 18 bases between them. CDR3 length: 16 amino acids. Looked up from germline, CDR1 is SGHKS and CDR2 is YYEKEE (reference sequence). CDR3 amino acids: CASSPREGKANTEAFF. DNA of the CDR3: TGTGCCAGCAGCCCACGGGAGGGAAAGGCTAACACTGAAGCTTTCTTT. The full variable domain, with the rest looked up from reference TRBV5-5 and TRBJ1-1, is DAGVTQSPTHLIKTRGQQVTLRCSPISGHKSVSWYQQVLGQGPQFIFQYYEKEERGRGNFPDRFSARQFPNYSSELNVNALLLGDSALYLCASSPREGKANTEAFFGQGTRLTVV.

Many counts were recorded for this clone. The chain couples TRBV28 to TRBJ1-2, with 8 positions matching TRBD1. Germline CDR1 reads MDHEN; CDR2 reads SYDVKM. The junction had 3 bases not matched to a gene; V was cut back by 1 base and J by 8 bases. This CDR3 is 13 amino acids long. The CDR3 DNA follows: TGTGCCAGCAGTTTATTCAGGGGGCAGGGCTACACCTTC. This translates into CASSLFRGQGYTF.

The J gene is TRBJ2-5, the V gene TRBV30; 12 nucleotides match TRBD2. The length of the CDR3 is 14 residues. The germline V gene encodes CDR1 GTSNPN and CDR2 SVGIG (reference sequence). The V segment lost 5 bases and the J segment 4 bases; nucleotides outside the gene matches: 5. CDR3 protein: CAWHMGLAGETQYF. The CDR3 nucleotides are TGTGCCTGGCACATGGGACTAGCGGGAGAGACCCAGTACTTC.

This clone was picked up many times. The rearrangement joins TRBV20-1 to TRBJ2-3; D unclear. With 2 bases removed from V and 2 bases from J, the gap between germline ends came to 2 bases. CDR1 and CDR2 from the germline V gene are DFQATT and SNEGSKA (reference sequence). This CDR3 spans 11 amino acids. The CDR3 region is CSARYTDTQYF. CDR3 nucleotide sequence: TGCAGTGCTAGATACACAGATACGCAGTATTTT.

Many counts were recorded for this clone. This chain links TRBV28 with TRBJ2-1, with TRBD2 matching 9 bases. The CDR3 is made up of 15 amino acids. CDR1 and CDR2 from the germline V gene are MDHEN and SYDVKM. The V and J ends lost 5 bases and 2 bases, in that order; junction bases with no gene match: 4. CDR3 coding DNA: TGTGCCAGCAGTGGGGCTAGCGGGGCCTACAATGAGCAGTTCTTC. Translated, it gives CASSGASGAYNEQFF.